The next 2 T cell receptor beta chains were all read from a single sample in a study of tumor-infiltrating lymphocytes in primary liver carcinoma. A constant-region primer primed TCR beta cDNA synthesis from roughly 510 ng of total RNA. ARM-PCR was slightly modified, and three nested multiplex PCR rounds with it gave rise to the TCR beta libraries. Amplification in the first two PCR rounds was performed using TRBV1-TRBV30 forward primers and a C-beta reverse primer for approximately 10 cycles each. One entry per CDR3 protein, called by TCRdb with MiXCR from the multiplex PCR reads. The top ten hold approximately 9% of the sample, which has approximately 300,000 distinct CDR3 sequences, more than 55% seen once. Blood RNA was derived from unsorted whole blood, and germline DNA was extracted too. Material for sequencing was peripheral blood. The receptors come from a man between 40 and 49 years old with primary liver carcinoma and hepatitis B virus infection.

Worth noting for this clonotype: A much more abundant neighbour one base away suggests this may be a read error. The V gene is TRBV10-3, the J gene TRBJ1-2; TRBD1 might be the D (6 bases). V lost 2 bases and J lost 5, with 9 bases in between. The CDR3 extends over 13 amino acids. Germline V gives CDR1 ENHRY, CDR2 SYGVKD. CDR3: CAISEQGFYGYTF. The CDR3 region has the DNA TGTGCCATCAGTGAGCAGGGGTTTTATGGCTACACCTTC.

Turning to this clonotype: Sequence at one end of the junction differs from germline and may be a read error. The chain employs TRBV7-8 and TRBJ2-2, with TRBD1 identical over 7 bases. CDR1 and CDR2 from the germline V gene are SGHVS and FQNEAQ. This CDR3 contains 15 residues. DNA for the CDR3: TGTGTCAGCAGGCGTACCGGGACAGTCACCGGGGAGCTGTTTTTT. Protein sequence: CVSRRTGTVTGELFF.